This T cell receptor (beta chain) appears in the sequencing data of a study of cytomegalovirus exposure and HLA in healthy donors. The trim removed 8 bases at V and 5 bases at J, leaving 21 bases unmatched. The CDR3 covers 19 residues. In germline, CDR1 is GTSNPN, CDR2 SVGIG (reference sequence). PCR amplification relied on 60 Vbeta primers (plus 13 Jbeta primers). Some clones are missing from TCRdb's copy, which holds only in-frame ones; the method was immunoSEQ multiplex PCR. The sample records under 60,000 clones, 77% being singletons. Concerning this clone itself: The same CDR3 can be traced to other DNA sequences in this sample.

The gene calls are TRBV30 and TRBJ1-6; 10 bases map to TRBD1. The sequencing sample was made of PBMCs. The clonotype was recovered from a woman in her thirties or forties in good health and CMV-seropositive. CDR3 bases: TGTGCCGCCCAAGCTAAGACAGGGGGCCACTATACTAATAATTCACCCCTCCACTTT. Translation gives CAAQAKTGGHYTNNSPLHF.